This T cell receptor (beta chain) emerged from a study of post-analysis software for immune sequencing data. Overall study findings and caveats: Patients carried several TRBV segments more frequently than controls did, and TRBV5-6, TRBV5-1 and TRBV20-1 were among them.

This clonotype has just a few counts. Its cognate antigen is unknown. Trimming shortened V by 1 base and J by 5 bases, and 6 bases separated the two germline ends. This CDR3 is built from 13 residues. Per germline, CDR1 SGHAT and CDR2 FQDESV (reference sequence). The authors incorporated unique molecular identifiers into the TCR beta cDNA libraries. There were about 0.95 to 11 million T cells, and around 460,000 cDNA molecules came from them. TCRdb re-analysed the PCR reads in MiXCR, keeping a single row per CDR3 protein. Of about 680,000 distinct CDR3 sequences detected, more than 50% appear once; the ten largest clones hold about 11%.

Sequenced sample: blood. The source of this sequence is a girl aged 2 to 10 with multiple sclerosis. The chain carries TRBV11-1 and TRBJ2-4; TRBD1 is a possible D gene (5 bases). This CDR3 reads CASSLETENIQYF. Here the CDR3 DNA reads TGTGCCAGCAGCTTAGAGACAGAAAACATTCAGTACTTC. Based on the CDR3 plus reference TRBV11-1 and TRBJ2-4, the full variable domain is EAEVAQSPRYKITEKSQAVAFWCDPISGHATLYWYRQILGQGPELLVQFQDESVVDDSQLPKDRFSAERLKGVDSTLKIQPAELGDSAMYLCASSLETENIQYFGAGTRLSVL.